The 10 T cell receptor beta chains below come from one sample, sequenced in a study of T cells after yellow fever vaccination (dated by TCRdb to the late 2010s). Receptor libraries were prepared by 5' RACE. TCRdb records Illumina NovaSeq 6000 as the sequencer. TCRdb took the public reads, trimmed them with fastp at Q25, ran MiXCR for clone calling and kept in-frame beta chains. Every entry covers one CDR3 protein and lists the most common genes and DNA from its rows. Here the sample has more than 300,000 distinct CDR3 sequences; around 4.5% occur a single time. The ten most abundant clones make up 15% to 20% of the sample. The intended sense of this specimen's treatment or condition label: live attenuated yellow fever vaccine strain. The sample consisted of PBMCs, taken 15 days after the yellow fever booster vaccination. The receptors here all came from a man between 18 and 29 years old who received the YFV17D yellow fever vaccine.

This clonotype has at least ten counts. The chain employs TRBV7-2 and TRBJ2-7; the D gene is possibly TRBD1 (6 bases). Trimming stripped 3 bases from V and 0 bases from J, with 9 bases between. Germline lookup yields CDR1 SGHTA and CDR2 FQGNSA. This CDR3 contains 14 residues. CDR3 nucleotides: TGTGCCAGCAGCTTCCGGGACAACTCCTACGAGCAGTACTTC. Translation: CASSFRDNSYEQYF.

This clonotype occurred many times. The CDR3 loop reads CSAIGTGNQPQHF. The CDR3 nucleotides are TGCAGTGCGATTGGGACAGGGAATCAGCCCCAGCATTTT. The chain employs TRBV20-1 and TRBJ1-5; 9 bases map to TRBD1. This CDR3 is 13 amino acids long. Germline values: CDR1 DFQATT, CDR2 SNEGSKA (reference sequence). The V segment lost 6 bases and the J segment 4 bases; nucleotides outside the gene matches: 4.

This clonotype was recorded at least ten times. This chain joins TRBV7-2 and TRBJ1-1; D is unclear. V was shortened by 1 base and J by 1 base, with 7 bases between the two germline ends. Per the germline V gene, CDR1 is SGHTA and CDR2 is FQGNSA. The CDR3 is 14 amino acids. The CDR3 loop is CASSLGPGNTEAFF. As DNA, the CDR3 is TGTGCCAGCAGCTTAGGACCGGGGAACACTGAAGCTTTCTTT. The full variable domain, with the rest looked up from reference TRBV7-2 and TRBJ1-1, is GAGVSQSPSNKVTEKGKDVELRCDPISGHTALYWYRQSLGQGLEFLIYFQGNSAPDKSGLPSDRFSAERTGGSVSTLTIQRTQQEDSAVYLCASSLGPGNTEAFFGQGTRLTVV.

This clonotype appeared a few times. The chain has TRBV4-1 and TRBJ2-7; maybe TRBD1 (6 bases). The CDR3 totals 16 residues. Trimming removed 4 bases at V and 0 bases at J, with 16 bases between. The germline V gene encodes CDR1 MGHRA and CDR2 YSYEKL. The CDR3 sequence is CASSPKGPDSSYEQYF. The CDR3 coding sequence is TGCGCCAGCAGCCCTAAAGGGCCGGACAGCTCCTACGAGCAGTACTTC.

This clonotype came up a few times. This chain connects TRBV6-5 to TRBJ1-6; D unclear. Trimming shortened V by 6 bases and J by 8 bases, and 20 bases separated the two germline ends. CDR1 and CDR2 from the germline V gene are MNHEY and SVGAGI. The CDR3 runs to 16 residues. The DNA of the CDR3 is TGTGCCAGCAGCCGAGGTGGCGGGTCGATTGATTCACCCCTCCACTTT. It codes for CASSRGGGSIDSPLHF.

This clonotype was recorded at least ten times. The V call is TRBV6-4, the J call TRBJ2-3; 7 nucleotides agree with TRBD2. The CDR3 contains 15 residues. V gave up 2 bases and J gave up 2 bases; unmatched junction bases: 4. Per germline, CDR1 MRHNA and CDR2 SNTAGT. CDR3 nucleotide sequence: TGTGCCAGCAGTGACGGGGGGGGGACCACAGATACGCAGTATTTT. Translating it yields CASSDGGGTTDTQYF.

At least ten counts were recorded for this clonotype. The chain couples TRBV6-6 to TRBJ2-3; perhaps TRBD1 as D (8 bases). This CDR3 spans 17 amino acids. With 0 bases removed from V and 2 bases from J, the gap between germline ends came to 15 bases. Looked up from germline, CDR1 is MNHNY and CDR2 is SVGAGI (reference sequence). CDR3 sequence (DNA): TGTGCCAGCAGTTACTCCATAACAGGGGGGGACACAGATACGCAGTATTTT. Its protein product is CASSYSITGGDTDTQYF.

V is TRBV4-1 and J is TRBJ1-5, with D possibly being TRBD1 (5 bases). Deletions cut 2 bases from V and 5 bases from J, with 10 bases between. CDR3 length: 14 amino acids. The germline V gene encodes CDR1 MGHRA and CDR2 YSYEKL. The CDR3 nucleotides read TGCGCCAGCAGCCAAATCAGGGTAGATCAGCCCCAGCATTTT. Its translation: CASSQIRVDQPQHF.

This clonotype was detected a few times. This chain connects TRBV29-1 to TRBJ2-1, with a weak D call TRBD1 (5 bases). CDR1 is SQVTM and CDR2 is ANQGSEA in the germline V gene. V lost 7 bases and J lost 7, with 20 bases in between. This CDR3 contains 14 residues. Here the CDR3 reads CSAEAQGSGNEQFF. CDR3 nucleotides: TGCAGCGCCGAGGCCCAGGGAAGTGGGAATGAGCAGTTCTTC.

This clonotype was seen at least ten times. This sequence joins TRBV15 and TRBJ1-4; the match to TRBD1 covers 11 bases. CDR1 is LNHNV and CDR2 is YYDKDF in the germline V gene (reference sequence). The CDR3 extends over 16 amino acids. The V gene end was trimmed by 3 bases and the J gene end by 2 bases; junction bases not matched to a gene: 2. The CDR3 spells CATSSRDRGTNEKLFF. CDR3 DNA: TGTGCCACCAGCAGCCGGGACAGGGGGACTAATGAAAAACTGTTTTTT.